The 24 T cell receptor beta chains below come from one sample, sequenced in a study of cytomegalovirus exposure and HLA in healthy donors. PCR amplification relied on 60 Vbeta primers (plus 13 Jbeta primers). Method: immunoSEQ multiplex PCR; TCRdb's copy keeps in-frame clones and lacks some. The clone table shows approximately 110,000 clones, with the ten largest holding around 3.4%. Input material: PBMCs. These receptor sequences come from a young man in good health and CMV-seronegative.

The V gene is TRBV19, the J gene TRBJ1-5, with 9 bases that match TRBD1. This CDR3 is built from 15 residues. Germline V gene lookup returns CDR1 LNHDA and CDR2 SQIVND (reference sequence). V shed 4 bases and J 0 bases; nucleotides not matched to a gene: 1. In DNA, the CDR3 is TGTGCCAGTAGTAGACAGGGGGATAGCAATCAGCCCCAGCATTTT. The encoded protein is CASSRQGDSNQPQHF. Filled out from reference TRBV19 and TRBJ1-5, the complete variable domain reads DGGITQSPKYLFRKEGQNVTLSCEQNLNHDAMYWYRQDPGQGLRLIYYSQIVNDFQKGDIAEGYSVSREKKESFPLTVTSAQKNPTAFYLCASSRQGDSNQPQHFGDGTRLSIL.

The CDR3 here is CATPRAGGFLNTGELFF. The CDR3, as DNA: TGTGCCACCCCCCGGGCGGGGGGATTCCTAAACACCGGGGAGCTGTTTTTT. V gene TRBV7-3 combines with J gene TRBJ2-2; TRBD2 matches 8 bases. This CDR3 is built from 17 residues. The germline V gene encodes CDR1 SGHTA and CDR2 FQGTGA. The trim removed 10 bases at V and 2 bases at J, leaving 15 bases unmatched.

The rearrangement joins TRBV5-1 to TRBJ2-5, with TRBD2 matching over 9 bases. This CDR3 comprises 14 residues. Germline V gene sequence: CDR1 SGHRS, CDR2 YFSETQ. Losses at the gene ends were 2 bases for V and 6 bases for J; bases not matched to a gene: 5. CDR3 sequence reads: CASSFSSGGQTQYF. The CDR3 coding sequence is TGCGCCAGCAGCTTTTCAAGCGGGGGGCAGACCCAGTACTTC.

The chain uses TRBV28 and TRBJ2-2, with TRBD2 as a possible D gene (6 bases). In germline, CDR1 is MDHEN, CDR2 SYDVKM. V dropped 6 bases and J dropped 4 bases, with 18 bases sitting between them. The CDR3 covers 16 residues. CDR3 coding DNA: TGTGCCAGCAGCCCGCCCGGGCAGGGAGGCACCGGGGAGCTGTTTTTT. This codes for CASSPPGQGGTGELFF.

V is TRBV6-5 and J is TRBJ2-5; D might be TRBD2 (6 bases). Per germline, CDR1 MNHEY and CDR2 SVGAGI. V was pared by 5 bases and J by 5 bases, with 15 bases between. This CDR3 is built from 14 residues. CDR3 residues: CASSEGLYRETQYF. The CDR3 coding sequence is TGTGCCAGCAGTGAGGGACTTTACAGGGAGACCCAGTACTTC.

V gene TRBV11-1 combines with J gene TRBJ2-7; a possible D gene is TRBD2 (5 bases). In germline, CDR1 is SGHAT, CDR2 FQDESV (reference sequence). The CDR3 contains 13 residues. V was clipped by 2 bases and J by 7 bases, with 12 bases between them. CDR3 in DNA: TGTGCCAGCAGCTTACGGGGAGTGGGAGAGCAGTACTTC. It yields the protein CASSLRGVGEQYF.

The V and J genes are TRBV5-1 and TRBJ2-5, with 10 bases that match TRBD1. The V and J ends lost 7 bases and 3 bases, in that order; junction bases with no gene match: 9. From germline, CDR1 is SGHRS and CDR2 YFSETQ. The CDR3 has 15 amino acids. CDR3 residues: CASLRTGGDEETQYF. The CDR3, as DNA: TGCGCCAGCCTTCGGACAGGGGGAGACGAAGAGACCCAGTACTTC. Drawing the rest from reference TRBV5-1 and TRBJ2-5, the complete variable domain is KAGVTQTPRYLIKTRGQQVTLSCSPISGHRSVSWYQQTPGQGLQFLFEYFSETQRNKGNFPGRFSGRQFSNSRSEMNVSTLELGDSALYLCASLRTGGDEETQYFGPGTRLLVL.

J is TRBJ2-5 and V is TRBV4-2, with D possibly being TRBD1 (5 bases). The end of the DNA fits TRBJ2-7 better, so the J call may be wrong. Germline CDR1 reads LGHNA; CDR2 reads YNFKEQ. The length of the CDR3 is 12 residues. In nucleotides, the CDR3 is TGTGCCAGCAGCCAACAGGGCTACGAGCAGTACTTC. Protein sequence: CASSQQGYEQYF.

This chain joins TRBV5-4 and TRBJ2-2; the D gene is possibly TRBD1 (5 bases). With 4 bases removed from V and 1 base from J, the gap between germline ends came to 17 bases. The CDR3 sequence is 17 residues long. Germline loops: CDR1 SGHNT, CDR2 YYREEE (reference sequence). CDR3 amino acids: CASSPRQGAVNTGELFF. CDR3 bases: TGTGCCAGCAGCCCCCGCCAAGGGGCGGTGAACACCGGGGAGCTGTTTTTT.

The rearrangement joins TRBV27 to TRBJ1-6; D is unclear. The germline V and J ends were trimmed by 2 bases and 6 bases, with 5 bases remaining between them. The CDR3 has 13 amino acids. The germline V gene has CDR1 MNHEY and CDR2 SMNVEV (reference sequence). In nucleotides, the CDR3 is TGTGCCAGCAGTTTAGGCTCTAATTCACCCCTCCACTTT. Protein: CASSLGSNSPLHF.

V usage is TRBV7-9 and J usage is TRBJ2-5, with TRBD2 identical over 7 bases. The ends lost 4 bases at V and 2 bases at J; junction bases unmatched: 13. The CDR3 extends over 17 amino acids. The germline gives CDR1 SEHNR, CDR2 FQNEAQ (reference sequence). CDR3 protein: CASSSGTEGREQETQYF. The CDR3 DNA reads TGTGCCAGCAGCTCAGGCACCGAGGGGAGGGAACAAGAGACCCAGTACTTC.

The V and J genes are TRBV7-7 and TRBJ1-1; D not resolved. Germline CDR1 and CDR2: SSHAT and FNYEAQ (reference sequence). CDR3 length: 17 residues. Trimming removed 5 bases at V and 1 base at J, with 20 bases between. This CDR3 is CASSLLPFRNPNTEAFF. The CDR3 DNA reads as TGTGCCAGCAGCCTCCTTCCATTCAGAAACCCGAACACTGAAGCTTTCTTT.

The J gene is TRBJ2-7, the V gene TRBV29-1, with TRBD1 as a possible D gene (5 bases). Germline V gene lookup returns CDR1 SQVTM and CDR2 ANQGSEA. This CDR3 has 17 residues. V lost 7 bases and J lost 3, with 28 bases in between. The CDR3 loop is CSASSRLSGFPRYEQYF. CDR3 in DNA: TGCAGCGCCTCTTCCCGCCTATCAGGGTTTCCCCGCTACGAGCAGTACTTC.

This chain uses TRBV9 with TRBJ2-4; possible D gene TRBD2, 5 bases. Germline V gene lookup returns CDR1 SGDLS and CDR2 YYNGEE. This CDR3 is built from 15 residues. The V end was cut by 2 bases, the J end by 6 bases, with 15 bases between. CDR3 DNA sequence: TGTGCCAGCAGCGTGGAGGACTCCTGGGGAAACATTCAGTACTTC. It codes for CASSVEDSWGNIQYF.

This sequence joins TRBV28 and TRBJ1-1; TRBD1 aligns across 9 bases. CDR3 length equals 16 residues. In germline, CDR1 is MDHEN, CDR2 SYDVKM. Germline trimming cut 5 bases from V and 4 bases from J; bases unmatched to any gene: 11. CDR3 region: CASSPAGTGSSTEAFF. CDR3 in DNA: TGTGCCAGCAGTCCTGCCGGGACAGGGAGTAGCACTGAAGCTTTCTTT.

This chain connects TRBV5-1 to TRBJ2-2; 8 bases are a match to TRBD2. Unmatched junction bases numbered 9, after V lost 0 bases and J lost 5 bases. This CDR3 is 17 amino acids long. Germline CDR1 SGHRS, CDR2 YFSETQ. CDR3 sequence: CASSLGPTSGWTGELFF. As DNA, the CDR3 is TGCGCCAGCAGCTTGGGCCCTACTAGCGGTTGGACCGGGGAGCTGTTTTTT.

The J gene is TRBJ2-7, the V gene TRBV7-9, with D perhaps TRBD2 (5 bases). Germline assignment: CDR1 SEHNR and CDR2 FQNEAQ (reference sequence). V dropped 5 bases and J dropped 4 bases, with 12 bases sitting between them. The CDR3 covers 13 residues. Here the CDR3 reads CASSPHGDYEQYF. Written as DNA, the CDR3 is TGTGCCAGCAGCCCGCACGGGGATTACGAGCAGTACTTC.

J is TRBJ2-2 and V is TRBV6-5; D remains unclear. CDR3 length equals 13 residues. Trimming took 2 bases from V and 3 from J, leaving 4 bases between them. In germline, CDR1 is MNHEY, CDR2 SVGAGI. Here the CDR3 reads CASSYLDTGELFF. The CDR3, as DNA: TGTGCCAGCAGTTACCTCGACACCGGGGAGCTGTTTTTT.

The chain employs TRBV7-6 and TRBJ2-5; 10 bases match TRBD1. V gave up 5 bases and J gave up 2 bases; unmatched junction bases: 8. This CDR3 contains 16 residues. Germline V lookup: CDR1 SGHVS, CDR2 FNYEAQ. CDR3 DNA sequence: TGTGCCAGCAGCCCGAGGACAGGGGGGGCACAAGAGACCCAGTACTTC. Translated, it gives CASSPRTGGAQETQYF.

As DNA, the CDR3 is TGTGCCAGCAGCATCACCGGGACTCCGACCGACAATGAGCAGTTCTTC. Encoded protein: CASSITGTPTDNEQFF. The V call is TRBV7-9, the J call TRBJ2-1; D may be TRBD2 (6 bases). This CDR3 has 16 residues. Looked up from germline, CDR1 is SEHNR and CDR2 is FQNEAQ (reference sequence). V lost 5 bases and J 5 bases, leaving 19 bases between the germline ends.

The chain couples TRBV5-1 to TRBJ2-5; no clear D gene. The end of the DNA is better explained by TRBJ2-7, so the J call may be wrong. The CDR3 runs to 12 residues. From germline, CDR1 is SGHRS and CDR2 YFSETQ. CDR3 sequence reads: CASSTTVYEQYF. The CDR3 region has the DNA TGCGCCAGCAGCACCACAGTGTACGAGCAGTACTTC.

This sequence joins TRBV28 and TRBJ1-3; 10 bases are shared with TRBD1. The CDR3 is 16 amino acids. V dropped 5 bases and J dropped 4; count of bases not matched to a gene: 8. Looked up from germline, CDR1 is MDHEN and CDR2 is SYDVKM. CDR3 nucleotides: TGTGCCAGCAGTGGAATGACAGGGGGCGCAGGAAACACCATATATTTT. Its protein product is CASSGMTGGAGNTIYF.

The chain employs TRBV5-1 and TRBJ2-5, with TRBD2 matching over 8 bases. The CDR3 length is 13 residues. Trimming cost V 3 bases and J 5 bases; bases outside gene matches: 3. Germline V gene data show CDR1 as SGHRS and CDR2 as YFSETQ. CDR3 DNA sequence: TGCGCCAGCAGCTCGACTAGCGTGGAGACCCAGTACTTC. Encoded protein: CASSSTSVETQYF.

This chain joins TRBV5-1 and TRBJ1-5, with TRBD1 as a possible D gene (5 bases). CDR1 and CDR2 (germline): SGHRS, YFSETQ. There are 15 residues in the CDR3. V was cut by 0 bases and J by 2 bases, with 9 bases left in between. CDR3 protein: CASSLENRRNQPQHF. The CDR3 bases are TGCGCCAGCAGCTTGGAGAACAGGCGCAATCAGCCCCAGCATTTT.